These 22 T cell receptor beta chains were sequenced from one sample in a study of blood T cells in healthy people across ages. Next came a second PCR, run for about 6 to 11 cycles, which used a sample-barcoded 5' primer along with a J-beta primer mix. Each CDR3 protein gets one entry after TCRdb re-called the 5' RACE reads with MiXCR. The sample records some 1.6 million distinct CDR3 sequences, around 35% being singletons. Sequencing was performed on blood. The origin of the receptors is a woman in her twenties or thirties in good health.

V gene TRBV30 combines with J gene TRBJ2-7, with a possible D match to TRBD2 (6 bases). Germline V lookup: CDR1 GTSNPN, CDR2 SVGIG (reference sequence). V gave up 3 bases and J gave up 7 bases, with 22 bases separating them. CDR3 length equals 15 residues. This chain's CDR3 is CAWRSPGTGGEEQYF. CDR3 in DNA: TGTGCCTGGAGATCACCCGGGACTGGAGGCGAGGAGCAGTACTTC.

Notes on this clonotype: Since a much larger clone is just one base distant, this may be a read error. The rearrangement uses TRBV12-3 or TRBV12-4 and TRBJ2-1; D could derive from TRBD1 or TRBD2 (5 bases each). This CDR3 spans 14 amino acids. Between the trimmed V and J ends, which lost 3 bases and 5 bases, there was a span of 11 bases. In DNA form, the CDR3 reads TGTGCCAGCAGTTTGTGGGACCAAAACAATGAGCAGTTCTTC. Amino acid sequence: CASSLWDQNNEQFF.

This clonotype was found a few times. V and J are TRBV4-1 and TRBJ2-7; D perhaps matches TRBD1 (7 bases). Per the germline V gene, CDR1 is MGHRA and CDR2 is YSYEKL. Trimming pared 4 bases from V and 2 bases from J, leaving 24 bases between. There are 18 residues in the CDR3. CDR3 coding DNA: TGCGCCAGCAGCCGCTGGGGCTCCAGGGGGGACTCTACCTACGAGCAGTACTTC. Translated: CASSRWGSRGDSTYEQYF.

This clonotype was found many times. The rearrangement joins TRBV11-3 to TRBJ2-1, with 10 nucleotides matching TRBD2. Germline lookup yields CDR1 SGHNT and CDR2 YENEEA. This CDR3 contains 16 residues. Trimming cost V 1 base and J 2 bases; bases outside gene matches: 2. For the CDR3, the DNA is TGTGCCAGCAGCTTAGCGGGACTAGCGACCTACAATGAGCAGTTCTTC. Its translation: CASSLAGLATYNEQFF.

The rearrangement links TRBV3-1 to TRBJ1-2, with D uncertain. CDR3 length: 13 residues. The V end was cut by 6 bases, the J end by 3 bases, with 11 bases between. Germline V gene sequence: CDR1 LGHDT, CDR2 YNNKEL (reference sequence). The CDR3 protein is CASSQTDYYGYTF. CDR3 nucleotide sequence: TGTGCCAGCAGTCAAACAGACTACTATGGCTACACCTTC.

The chain recombines TRBV20-1 with TRBJ2-1, with D possibly TRBD1 on 6 matching bases. The CDR3 has 15 residues. The germline V and J ends were trimmed by 6 bases and 0 bases, with 15 bases remaining between them. Looked up from germline, CDR1 is DFQATT and CDR2 is SNEGSKA (reference sequence). The CDR3 bases are TGCAGTGCACCCCCGGACAGCACCTCCTACAATGAGCAGTTCTTC. It specifies CSAPPDSTSYNEQFF.

This clonotype has a handful of counts. J is TRBJ2-7 and V is TRBV14, with a tentative D call TRBD2 (6 bases). Germline CDR1 is SGHDN and CDR2 is FVKESK. The CDR3 length is 16 residues. The ends were cut back, 1 base at V and 2 bases at J, with 15 bases in the middle. The CDR3 coding sequence is TGTGCCAGCAGCCAAGTTCTTTGGGACTCCACCTACGAGCAGTACTTC. This encodes CASSQVLWDSTYEQYF.

The V call is TRBV4-1, the J call TRBJ1-2; a possible D gene is TRBD1 (5 bases). From germline, CDR1 is MGHRA and CDR2 YSYEKL. The CDR3 is 17 residues long. Trimming cost V 4 bases and J 2 bases, with 20 bases left between them. The chain's CDR3 is CASSRTIQGGENYGYTF. The CDR3 region has the DNA TGCGCCAGCAGCCGAACCATTCAAGGAGGGGAGAACTATGGCTACACCTTC.

This chain connects TRBV9 to TRBJ2-1, with D possibly being TRBD2 (6 bases). Germline loops: CDR1 SGDLS, CDR2 YYNGEE. This CDR3 contains 14 residues. Trimming shortened V by 3 bases and J by 4 bases, and 11 bases separated the two germline ends. The CDR3 region is CASSEEGLYNEQFF. Written as DNA, the CDR3 is TGTGCCAGCAGCGAAGAGGGACTTTACAATGAGCAGTTCTTC. Using reference TRBV9 and TRBJ2-1 for the parts outside the CDR3, the full variable domain is DSGVTQTPKHLITATGQRVTLRCSPRSGDLSVYWYQQSLDQGLQFLIQYYNGEERAKGNILERFSAQQFPDLHSELNLSSLELGDSALYFCASSEEGLYNEQFFGPGTRLTVL.

Notes on this clonotype: A read error is possible here, since a much larger clone lies one base away. The rearrangement joins TRBV29-1 to TRBJ1-2, with 7 bases aligning to TRBD1. This CDR3 has 13 residues. Germline values: CDR1 SQVTM, CDR2 ANQGSEA. The CDR3 DNA reads as TGCAACGACAGCTTACAGGGGATAGGTGGCTACACCTTC. Protein sequence: CNDSLQGIGGYTF.

The genes are TRBV9 and TRBJ2-7, with D perhaps matching TRBD1 (5 bases). Germline V gives CDR1 SGDLS, CDR2 YYNGEE. Trimming shortened V by 0 bases and J by 5 bases, and 15 bases separated the two germline ends. The CDR3 sequence is 15 residues long. The CDR3 DNA sequence: TGTGCCAGCAGCGTAGACCCTATGGGGCGGAACGAGCAGTACTTC. Translation gives CASSVDPMGRNEQYF.

The chain employs TRBV30 and TRBJ1-2; TRBD1 aligns across 7 bases. CDR3 size: 15 residues. In germline, CDR1 is GTSNPN, CDR2 SVGIG (reference sequence). J lost 3 bases, V lost 2 bases, and 9 bases had no gene match. The CDR3 DNA is TGTGCCTGGAGTCATACCGGGACAGACTACTATGGCTACACCTTC. It translates to CAWSHTGTDYYGYTF.

This chain uses TRBV20-1 with TRBJ2-1, with unresolved D. CDR3 length: 17 amino acids. Trimming shortened V by 0 bases and J by 0 bases, and 15 bases separated the two germline ends. The germline V gene has CDR1 DFQATT and CDR2 SNEGSKA (reference sequence). The CDR3 nucleotides read TGCAGTGCTAGAGATAAAGGAGCGAGCAGCTCCTACAATGAGCAGTTCTTC. Translation: CSARDKGASSSYNEQFF.

This clonotype appeared a few times. The chain has TRBV20-1 and TRBJ2-6; D is uncertain. Trimming took off 6 bases at V and 5 bases at J, with 5 bases between the two ends. Germline CDR1 DFQATT, CDR2 SNEGSKA (reference sequence). This CDR3 is built from 11 residues. CDR3 nucleotides: TGCAGTGCCTTTAGGGCCAACGTCCTGACTTTC. This codes for CSAFRANVLTF.

The chain uses TRBV20-1 and TRBJ2-7, with TRBD1 matching 7 bases. Germline CDR1 reads DFQATT; CDR2 reads SNEGSKA (reference sequence). V was pared by 4 bases and J by 3 bases, with 9 bases of the junction left unmatched. This CDR3 spans 14 amino acids. The CDR3 DNA sequence: TGCAGTGCTACGACCTTGACAGGGATCTACGAGCAGTACTTC. Encoded protein: CSATTLTGIYEQYF.

The sample holds a few counts of this clonotype. The chain uses TRBV27 and TRBJ2-1; 7 nucleotides agree with TRBD1. The V and J ends lost 4 bases and 1 base, in that order; junction bases with no gene match: 7. From germline, CDR1 is MNHEY and CDR2 SMNVEV (reference sequence). The CDR3 has 16 amino acids. CDR3 nucleotide sequence: TGTGCCAGCAGTTCCGGGACAGCTATTTCCTACAATGAGCAGTTCTTC. Its protein product is CASSSGTAISYNEQFF.

This clonotype was detected a few times. This chain joins TRBV3-1 and TRBJ2-5; 14 bases are a match to TRBD2. With the DNA end fitting TRBJ2-7 better, the J assignment may be wrong. Germline CDR1 is LGHDT and CDR2 is YNNKEL (reference sequence). CDR3 length: 15 amino acids. The chain's CDR3 is CASSPPGLAGAEQYF. The CDR3 DNA follows: TGTGCCAGCAGCCCCCCGGGACTAGCGGGGGCCGAGCAGTACTTC.

This sequence joins TRBV29-1 and TRBJ2-3, with D uncertain. Between the trimmed V and J ends, which lost 3 bases and 0 bases, there was a span of 1 base. The CDR3 length is 11 residues. Germline CDR1 is SQVTM and CDR2 is ANQGSEA. The CDR3 here is CSVESTDTQYF. The CDR3 nucleotides read TGCAGCGTTGAGAGCACAGATACGCAGTATTTT.

The V gene is TRBV2, the J gene TRBJ1-5; 12 bases align to TRBD1. Trimming at V came to 7 bases and at J to 4 bases, leaving 5 bases not matched to a gene. The germline CDR1 and CDR2 sequences are SNHLY and FYNNEI. This CDR3 has 15 residues. In DNA form, the CDR3 reads TGTGCCAGCAAGGGACAGGGGGCTGAAAATCAGCCCCAGCATTTT. Its translation is CASKGQGAENQPQHF. Together with reference TRBV2 and TRBJ1-5, the CDR3 gives the full variable domain: EPEVTQTPSHQVTQMGQEVILRCVPISNHLYFYWYRQILGQKVEFLVSFYNNEISEKSEIFDDQFSVERPDGSNFTLKIRSTKLEDSAMYFCASKGQGAENQPQHFGDGTRLSIL.

This clonotype was detected a few times. CDR3 coding DNA: TGTGCCAGCAGCTCACCGACTGGACCAGATACGCAGTATTTT. Protein product: CASSSPTGPDTQYF. The J gene is TRBJ2-3, the V gene TRBV13; D gene ambiguous. The V and J ends lost 4 bases and 4 bases respectively, with 12 bases between them. Germline loops: CDR1 PRHDT, CDR2 FYEKMQ (reference sequence). The CDR3 is 14 residues long.

This clonotype was seen a handful of times. The rearrangement joins TRBV3-1 to TRBJ1-2, with D possibly matching TRBD1 (6 bases). The CDR3 covers 15 residues. Trimming left V 0 bases short and J 0 bases short, with 8 bases between. Germline V gene data show CDR1 as LGHDT and CDR2 as YNNKEL (reference sequence). The CDR3 loop reads CASSQEGAANYGYTF. Here the CDR3 DNA reads TGTGCCAGCAGCCAAGAGGGGGCAGCTAACTATGGCTACACCTTC.

J is TRBJ2-1 and V is TRBV9; D is unclear. V was clipped by 0 bases and J by 0 bases, with 13 bases between them. The CDR3 is 17 amino acids. The germline gives CDR1 SGDLS, CDR2 YYNGEE. The CDR3 loop is CASSVATALSSYNEQFF. As DNA, the CDR3 is TGTGCCAGCAGCGTAGCTACGGCGTTGAGCTCCTACAATGAGCAGTTCTTC.